This T cell receptor beta chain was recovered during a study of T cell responses to AZD1222 COVID-19 vaccine. Germline CDR1 is KGHSH and CDR2 is LQKENI. CDR3 length equals 16 residues. Trimming pared 1 base from V and 1 base from J, leaving 13 bases between. Study-wide findings and caveats: Spike-specific TCR breadth and depth both grew after two AZD1222 doses. It should be noted that donors were predominantly white British and more often female, and clonal diversity was possibly underestimated.

A word on this clone: Antigen specificity is unknown.

The data were produced by immunoSEQ multiplex PCR, yet TCRdb's version contains in-frame clones alone and is incomplete. The repertoire has about 150,000 clones, roughly 84% of them found once; the top ten carry 5.1%. The specimen comprised peripheral blood, sampled 28 days after the second AZD1222 dose. This sequence joins TRBV18 and TRBJ2-5; D is unresolved. The receptor was isolated from an adult who received the AZD1222 COVID-19 vaccine. Written as DNA, the CDR3 is TGTGCCAGCTCACCACTGATTGGCCGGTTCCAAGAGACCCAGTACTTC. Translating it yields CASSPLIGRFQETQYF.